The clone carrying this T cell receptor (beta chain) was found a few times. Its target is not known. Arm-PCR of CDR3 regions and iRepertoire HTBI primers were the basis on which TCR beta libraries were built. As processed by the authors: Detected in the samples were about 58 TRBV and around 15 TRBJ segments. TCRdb passed the multiplex PCR reads through MiXCR, listing each CDR3 protein once. TCRdb, not the original authors, processed these V and J calls. The sample consists of a few hundred thousand distinct CDR3 sequences, 20% to 25% of them appearing once. This sample stems from a study of regulatory T cells in long-lasting Graves disease. Time point specified: persistent/refractory GD, antithyroid drugs over 5 years with positive TRAb. RNA extracted from PBMCs served as the sequencing template. Points from the study as a whole: Favored gene segments in persistent disease were TRBV28, TRBJ1-2 and TRBJ2-5.

The CDR3 spans 13 residues. After removal of 6 bases from V and 5 bases from J, the junction contained 5 bases not matched to a gene. Germline-derived CDR1 and CDR2 are MNHNS and SASEGT. The chain is built from TRBV6-1 and TRBJ1-1; the match to TRBD1 covers 8 bases. This clonotype was sampled from a female donor with Graves disease. The material sequenced was peripheral blood mononuclear cells (PBMCs), taken when the disease was refractory, from a patient treated with antithyroid drugs. The CDR3 bases are TGTGCCAGCAGATTAGACAGGGGTACTGAAGCTTTCTTT. Protein sequence: CASRLDRGTEAFF.